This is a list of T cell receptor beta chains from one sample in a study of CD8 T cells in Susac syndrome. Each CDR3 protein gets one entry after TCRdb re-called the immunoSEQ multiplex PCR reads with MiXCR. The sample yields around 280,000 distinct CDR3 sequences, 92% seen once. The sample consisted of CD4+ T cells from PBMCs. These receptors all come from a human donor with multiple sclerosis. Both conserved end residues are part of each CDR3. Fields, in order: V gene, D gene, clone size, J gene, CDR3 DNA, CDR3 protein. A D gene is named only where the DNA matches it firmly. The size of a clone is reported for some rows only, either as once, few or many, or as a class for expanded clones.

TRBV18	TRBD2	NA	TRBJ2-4	TGTGCCAGCTCACCACCGGACCTAGCGGGAAACATTCAGTACTTC	CASSPPDLAGNIQYF
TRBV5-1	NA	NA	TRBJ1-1	TGCGCCAGCAGCTTGGAGGCAGGGCAGGGCACTGAAGCTTTCTTT	CASSLEAGQGTEAFF
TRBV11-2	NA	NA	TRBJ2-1	TGTGCCAGCAGCTTATGGGCAGGTATCCTTCTTTGGAGCTCCTACAATGAGCAGTTCTTC	CASSLWAGILLWSSYNEQFF
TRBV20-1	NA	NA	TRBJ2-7	TGCAGTGCCCGGGCCTACTGGGGGCTCGAGCAGTACTTC	CSARAYWGLEQYF
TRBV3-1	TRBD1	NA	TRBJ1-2	TGTGCCAGCTCTACAGGGGGCTCTCCTTGGGGCTACACCTTC	CASSTGGSPWGYTF
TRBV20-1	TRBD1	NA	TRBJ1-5	TGCAGTGCTAGCTGGCAGGGGGGTCAGCCCCAGCATTTT	CSASWQGGQPQHF
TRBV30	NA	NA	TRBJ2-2	TGTGCCTGGAGTGGGGAGGCCGGGGAGCTGTTTTTT	CAWSGEAGELFF
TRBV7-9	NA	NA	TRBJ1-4	TGTGCCAGCAGCTTAGTGGGGTCTGAAAAACTGTTTTTT	CASSLVGSEKLFF
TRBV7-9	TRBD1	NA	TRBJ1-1	TGTGCCAGCAGGGAAACAGGGGCCGGGAAGGCTTTCTTT	CASRETGAGKAFF
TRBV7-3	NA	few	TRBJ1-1	TGTGCCAGCAGCTTGACTTGGAACACTGAAGCTTTCTTT	CASSLTWNTEAFF
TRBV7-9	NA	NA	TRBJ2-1	TGTGCCAGCAGGGAGGGGACCGCCTACAATGAGCAGTTCTTC	CASREGTAYNEQFF
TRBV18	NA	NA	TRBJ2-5	TGTGCCAGCGCTATCCAAGAGACCCAGTACTTC	CASAIQETQYF